This TCR beta chain was sequenced during a study of T cell responses to AZD1222 COVID-19 vaccine. General study points: The sample set comprised mostly white British donors with more females, and clonal diversity was possibly underestimated. Within unmutated variant regions lay the reported targets of nearly half of spike-specific TCRs.

V gave up 9 bases and J gave up 1 base, with 18 bases separating them. CDR1 LGHDT and CDR2 YNNKEL come from the germline V gene (reference sequence). This CDR3 has 16 residues. TCRdb keeps only in-frame clones here, not all; method: immunoSEQ multiplex PCR. The sample consists of 150,000 or so clones, 70% to 90% of them appearing once. With regard to this clone: Its target is not known.

The sample here was peripheral blood, taken on day 0 of AZD1222 vaccination. This TCR came from an adult in good health. The V call is TRBV3-1 (or the pseudogene TRBV3-2), the J call TRBJ2-2, with D possibly called TRBD1 or TRBD2 (6 bases each). This CDR3 reads CASAPRGAKNTGELFF. The CDR3, as DNA: TGTGCCAGTGCCCCAAGGGGGGCTAAGAACACCGGGGAGCTGTTTTTT.